These 13 T cell receptor beta chains were all obtained from the same sample, sequenced in a study of cytomegalovirus exposure and HLA in healthy donors (dated by TCRdb to 2017 to 2019). The library was built by means of the immunoSEQ multiplex PCR assay. For the multiplex PCR, a mixture combining 60 forward primers for TCR Vbeta segments and 13 reverse primers for TCR Jbeta segments was used. TCRdb took over this immuneACCESS table, retaining in-frame rearrangements with V and J assigned. Such tables are incomplete; in checked studies, under half of the missing clones stem from an unresolved V gene, and the remainder is unexplained. The sample yields 77,000 or so clones; roughly 88% were counted once. Approximately 20% of the sample rests with the top ten. Sequences were obtained from PBMCs. Receptors originate from a man between 65 and 80 years old in good health and CMV-seropositive.

This clone occurred once. J is TRBJ2-3 and V is TRBV29-1; 11 positions match TRBD2. The V gene end was trimmed by 8 bases and the J gene end by 1 base; junction bases not matched to a gene: 8. Germline-derived CDR1 and CDR2 are SQVTM and ANQGSEA. The CDR3 spans 15 residues. The CDR3 region is CSILTSGSRTDTQYF. In DNA form, the CDR3 reads TGCAGCATCCTAACTAGCGGGAGTCGCACAGATACGCAGTATTTT.

The chain uses TRBV19 and TRBJ1-5, with TRBD1 matching over 7 bases. Losses at the gene ends were 0 bases for V and 4 bases for J; bases not matched to a gene: 3. Germline V gives CDR1 LNHDA, CDR2 SQIVND (reference sequence). The length of the CDR3 is 15 residues. CDR3 nucleotides: TGTGCCAGTAGTATAGAGACAGGGTTGAATCAGCCCCAGCATTTT. Its protein product is CASSIETGLNQPQHF.

The V and J genes are TRBV19 and TRBJ1-5; 7 bases are shared with TRBD1. The CDR3 runs 13 residues. Germline values: CDR1 LNHDA, CDR2 SQIVND (reference sequence). J was trimmed by 9 bases and V by 10 bases; bases with no gene match: 12. The CDR3 reads CATGDSSGLPQHF. Written as DNA, the CDR3 is TGTGCCACCGGGGACAGCTCGGGTCTGCCCCAGCATTTT. The whole variable domain, remainder taken from reference TRBV19 and TRBJ1-5, is DGGITQSPKYLFRKEGQNVTLSCEQNLNHDAMYWYRQDPGQGLRLIYYSQIVNDFQKGDIAEGYSVSREKKESFPLTVTSAQKNPTAFYLCATGDSSGLPQHFGDGTRLSIL.

Concerning this clone itself: A read error may produce the germline difference seen at one junction end. This rearrangement joins TRBV7-9 to TRBJ1-1; D remains unclear. Germline CDR1 reads SEHNR; CDR2 reads FQNEAQ (reference sequence). The CDR3 is 16 residues long. The CDR3 here is CASSLEVGSGHTEAFF. CDR3 in DNA: TGTGCCAGCAGTTTAGAAGTAGGTTCAGGCCACACTGAAGCTTTCTTT. The complete variable domain, with remaining parts taken from reference TRBV7-9 and TRBJ1-1, reads DTGVSQNPRHKITKRGQNVTFRCDPISEHNRLYWYRQTLGQGPEFLTYFQNEAQLEKSRLLSDRFSAERPKGSFSTLEIQRTEQGDSAMYLCASSLEVGSGHTEAFFGQGTRLTVV.

This rearrangement joins TRBV11-2 to TRBJ2-2, with TRBD2 matching 9 bases. Germline V gene sequence: CDR1 SGHAT, CDR2 FQNNGV. The CDR3 is made up of 15 amino acids. The J segment lost 3 bases and the V segment lost 6 bases, leaving 5 bases of the junction unmatched. The CDR3 bases are TGTGCCAGCAGACGAGCGGGGGGTGACACCGGGGAGCTGTTTTTT. Translated: CASRRAGGDTGELFF.

The rearrangement uses TRBV2 and TRBJ2-5, with D hard to call. Trimming removed 6 bases from V and 1 base from J, with 9 bases in between. CDR1 SNHLY and CDR2 FYNNEI come from the germline V gene. The CDR3 spans 13 residues. This CDR3 is CASSYALQETQYF. The CDR3 nucleotides read TGTGCCAGCAGCTACGCCCTCCAAGAGACCCAGTACTTC. The full variable domain, rest sourced from reference TRBV2 and TRBJ2-5, is EPEVTQTPSHQVTQMGQEVILRCVPISNHLYFYWYRQILGQKVEFLVSFYNNEISEKSEIFDDQFSVERPDGSNFTLKIRSTKLEDSAMYFCASSYALQETQYFGPGTRLLVL.

This sequence joins TRBV7-8 and TRBJ1-2, with a tentative D call TRBD1 (6 bases). This CDR3 contains 15 residues. Germline assignment: CDR1 SGHVS and CDR2 FQNEAQ. V dropped 1 base and J dropped 5 bases, with 14 bases sitting between them. In DNA form, the CDR3 reads TGTGCCAGCAGCTTAGATTGGGGGGGGGCGTATGGCTACACCTTC. It translates to CASSLDWGGAYGYTF.

The rearrangement joins TRBV10-1 to TRBJ2-5; D uncertain. Per the germline V gene, CDR1 is WNHNN and CDR2 is SYGVQD (reference sequence). The CDR3 has 13 amino acids. Trimming removed 2 bases from V and 1 base from J, with 5 bases in between. CDR3 amino acids: CASSEAGQETQYF. The CDR3 coding sequence is TGCGCCAGCAGTGAGGCAGGCCAAGAGACCCAGTACTTC.

Written as DNA, the CDR3 is TGTGCCAGCAGCTTAGATAGACAGATAAACATTCAGTACTTC. Amino acids: CASSLDRQINIQYF. The V and J genes are TRBV11-2 and TRBJ2-4; tentative D call: TRBD1 (5 bases). V lost 0 bases and J 6 bases, leaving 9 bases between the germline ends. Per the germline V gene, CDR1 is SGHAT and CDR2 is FQNNGV. The CDR3 consists of 14 residues.

This chain connects TRBV5-1 to TRBJ2-3; D is perhaps TRBD2 (6 bases). With 3 bases removed from V and 0 bases from J, the gap between germline ends came to 11 bases. The CDR3 is 15 amino acids. Germline V gene lookup returns CDR1 SGHRS and CDR2 YFSETQ. CDR3 bases: TGCGCCAGCAGCTCGGGACTGGGGAGCACAGATACGCAGTATTTT. Its translation is CASSSGLGSTDTQYF.

V and J are TRBV28 and TRBJ2-5; the match to TRBD2 covers 7 bases. J was trimmed by 9 bases and V by 6 bases; bases with no gene match: 4. Germline V gives CDR1 MDHEN, CDR2 SYDVKM. CDR3 size: 11 residues. CDR3 amino acids: CASSNGRAQYF. CDR3 bases: TGTGCCAGCAGCAATGGGAGGGCCCAGTACTTC.

The rearrangement uses TRBV11-2 and TRBJ2-1; perhaps TRBD2 as D (7 bases). V was shortened by 0 bases and J by 10 bases, with 19 bases between the two germline ends. Per the germline V gene, CDR1 is SGHAT and CDR2 is FQNNGV. This CDR3 has 16 residues. This CDR3 is CASSLDRGGGVWEQFF. DNA of the CDR3: TGTGCCAGCAGCTTAGATCGAGGGGGGGGAGTCTGGGAGCAGTTCTTC.

This rearrangement joins TRBV5-1 to TRBJ2-1; 15 bases map to TRBD2. The germline V gene encodes CDR1 SGHRS and CDR2 YFSETQ. The CDR3 totals 15 residues. V gave up 4 bases and J gave up 9 bases; unmatched junction bases: 5. This CDR3 reads CASSMGLAGGREQFF. As DNA, the CDR3 is TGCGCCAGCAGCATGGGACTAGCGGGAGGTCGTGAGCAGTTCTTC.